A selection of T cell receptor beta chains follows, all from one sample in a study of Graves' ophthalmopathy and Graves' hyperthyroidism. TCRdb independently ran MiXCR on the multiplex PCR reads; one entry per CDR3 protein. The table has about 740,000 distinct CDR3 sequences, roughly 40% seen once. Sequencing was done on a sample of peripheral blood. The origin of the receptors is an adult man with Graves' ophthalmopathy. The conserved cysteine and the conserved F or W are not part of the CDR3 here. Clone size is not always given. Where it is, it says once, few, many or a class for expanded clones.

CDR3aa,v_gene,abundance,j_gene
ASSLSRPNTGELF,TRBV25-1,-,TRBJ2-2
ASSRLRGGNQPQH,TRBV7-2,many,TRBJ1-5
AISESGTVRETQY,TRBV10-3,-,TRBJ2-5
SALETGGSSNQPQH,TRBV20-1,few,TRBJ1-5
ASSYSLRTYGNTIY,TRBV6-5,few,TRBJ1-3
SYSGRYEQY,TRBV29-1,-,TRBJ2-7
ASSFPSVGTAFYGYT,TRBV11-2,-,TRBJ1-2
SARTSRSSYEQY,TRBV20-1,-,TRBJ2-7
ASSIEGPQTQY,TRBV19,few,TRBJ2-5
ASSDDRGAEAF,TRBV6-2/TRBV6-3,few,TRBJ1-1
ASSRWTGASTGANVLT,TRBV7-9,few,TRBJ2-6
ASSLWGGPTEAF,TRBV7-9,-,TRBJ1-1
ASRPNIGTLYEQY,TRBV12-3/TRBV12-4,-,TRBJ2-7
ASSLRLAGVSSYEQY,TRBV5-6,-,TRBJ2-7
ASSLPADTIY,TRBV7-2,many,TRBJ1-3
AISGQGAESYEQY,TRBV10-3,-,TRBJ2-7
ASSYRGRGAAYYGYT,TRBV2,-,TRBJ1-2
ASSVGGIGLKQF,TRBV2,-,-
ASSLLDLHEQY,TRBV7-8,many,TRBJ2-7
ASSLIETSGQETQY,TRBV7-9,-,TRBJ2-5
ASRRQGYEQY,TRBV2,many,TRBJ2-7
ASSSRGQIETQY,TRBV7-2,few,TRBJ2-5
AWSVTQTQY,TRBV30,-,TRBJ2-5
ATNPELASAGQETQY,TRBV5-8,few,TRBJ2-5
ASSLEWSGSYEQY,TRBV11-2,-,TRBJ2-7
ASSPGGNEKLF,TRBV7-9,few,TRBJ1-4
ASSYADTEAF,TRBV6-6,-,TRBJ1-1
ASIGPGQGARGNTIY,TRBV10-2,few,TRBJ1-3
ASSPTSHEKLF,TRBV19,many,TRBJ1-4
ASSSRTSRALH,TRBV25-1,few,TRBJ1-6
SVVGGLNYEQY,TRBV29-1,many,TRBJ2-7
ASSPSREGSSYEQY,TRBV2,-,TRBJ2-7
ASSLGTRDSYNSPLH,TRBV11-2,-,TRBJ1-6
ASSYRPSYKQY,TRBV2,-,TRBJ2-7
ASGQGENTGELF,TRBV25-1,once,TRBJ2-2
ASSEAQGSYEQY,TRBV6-4,few,TRBJ2-7
ASSELGRIETQY,TRBV10-3,-,TRBJ2-5
ASSFPGTGSGANVLT,TRBV19,-,TRBJ2-6
ASSLDPGGRGNTIY,TRBV7-2,few,TRBJ1-3
ASSPRFTGELF,TRBV10-1,-,TRBJ2-2
SARGTSKVEAQY,TRBV20-1,-,TRBJ2-5
ASSLFRVPETQY,TRBV5-4,-,TRBJ2-5
SARGTGDRNGYT,TRBV20-1,once,TRBJ1-2